The rows below give T cell receptor beta chains drawn from one sample of a study of shared clonotypes between healthy human individuals. Assay: immunoSEQ multiplex PCR; the TCRdb copy retains only in-frame clones and omits some. The data show around 1.9 million clones, with roughly 91% seen just once and roughly 1.7% held by the top ten. The sample was naive CD8+ T cells from PBMCs. The receptor set was obtained from a man younger than 30 in good health. Some clones in this sample may be carry-over from other donors' samples. The CDR3 runs from the conserved cysteine through the conserved F or W. A D gene is named only where the DNA matches it firmly. The size entry is marked missing in some rows and otherwise reads once, few, many or a size class.

D,size,J,V,CDR3,DNA
-,-,TRBJ2-7,TRBV5-1,CASSRTAEGYYEQYF,TGCGCCAGCAGCCGTACTGCGGAGGGCTACTACGAGCAGTACTTC
TRBD2,-,TRBJ2-1,TRBV29-1,CSVELAGVLYNEQFF,TGCAGCGTTGAATTGGCGGGAGTTCTCTACAATGAGCAGTTCTTC
-,-,TRBJ1-2,TRBV14,CASSHGTVHYGYTF,TGTGCCAGCAGCCATGGGACGGTCCACTATGGCTACACCTTC
-,-,TRBJ2-3,TRBV7-3,CASSLRGESTDTQYF,TGTGCCAGCAGCTTGAGGGGGGAAAGCACAGATACGCAGTATTTT
-,-,TRBJ2-7,TRBV4-1,CASSQEKQSSYEQYF,TGCGCCAGCAGCCAAGAGAAGCAAAGCTCCTACGAGCAGTACTTC
-,once,TRBJ2-3,TRBV6-5,CASSRRTGTDTQYF,TGTGCCAGCAGTCGTAGAACAGGCACAGATACGCAGTATTTT
-,-,TRBJ2-4,TRBV28,CAATAADGFSQYF,TGTGCCGCAACCGCGGCAGATGGGTTTAGTCAGTACTTC
TRBD2,-,TRBJ2-1,TRBV9,CASSVEGLAGRVGYEQFF,TGTGCCAGCAGCGTAGAGGGACTAGCGGGAAGGGTAGGGTATGAGCAGTTCTTC
-,-,TRBJ2-1,TRBV6-1,CASSDLGNPAYNEQFF,TGTGCCAGCAGTGATTTAGGGAACCCAGCCTACAATGAGCAGTTCTTC
-,-,TRBJ2-5,TRBV5-1,CASSLKAAGAQYF,TGCGCCAGCAGCTTGAAGGCAGCAGGGGCCCAGTACTTC